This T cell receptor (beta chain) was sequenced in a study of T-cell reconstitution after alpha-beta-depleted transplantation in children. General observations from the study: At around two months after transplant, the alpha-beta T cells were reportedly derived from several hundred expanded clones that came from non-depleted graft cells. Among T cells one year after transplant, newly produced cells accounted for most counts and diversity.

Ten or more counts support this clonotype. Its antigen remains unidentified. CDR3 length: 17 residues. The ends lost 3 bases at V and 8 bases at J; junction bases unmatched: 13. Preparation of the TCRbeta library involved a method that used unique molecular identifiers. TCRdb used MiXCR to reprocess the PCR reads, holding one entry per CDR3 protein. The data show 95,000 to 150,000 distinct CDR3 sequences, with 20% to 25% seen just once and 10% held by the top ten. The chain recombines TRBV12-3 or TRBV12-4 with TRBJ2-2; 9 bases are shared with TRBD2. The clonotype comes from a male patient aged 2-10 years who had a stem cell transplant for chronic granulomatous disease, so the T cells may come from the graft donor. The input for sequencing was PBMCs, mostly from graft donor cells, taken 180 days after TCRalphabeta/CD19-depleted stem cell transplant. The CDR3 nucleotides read TGTGCCAGCAGTTTTCCTGACGGGTCTAGCGGGGTTGGGGAGCTGTTTTTT. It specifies CASSFPDGSSGVGELFF.